This record concerns one TCR beta chain sequence. This CDR3 comprises 15 residues. Germline CDR1 and CDR2: SEHNR and FQNEAQ (reference sequence). Trimming cost V 5 bases and J 3 bases; bases outside gene matches: 4. This sample is part of a study of shared clonotypes between healthy human individuals. Clones were sequenced by immunoSEQ multiplex PCR, and TCRdb holds only the in-frame ones, with some missing. Among about 1.1 million clones listed, approximately 77% were seen once. Sequencing was done on a sample of memory CD4+ T cells from PBMCs. The subset was: CD45RA-negative fraction. This chain connects TRBV7-9 to TRBJ2-7; 13 bases line up with TRBD2. The TCR originated in a man younger than 35 in good health. Some clones in this sample may be carry-over from other donors' samples. The DNA for the CDR3 is TGTGCCAGCAGCCGGCGGACTAGCGGGAGCTACGAGCAGTACTTC. Amino acid sequence: CASSRRTSGSYEQYF. Full variable domain (remainder filled in from reference TRBV7-9 and TRBJ2-7): DTGVSQNPRHKITKRGQNVTFRCDPISEHNRLYWYRQTLGQGPEFLTYFQNEAQLEKSRLLSDRFSAERPKGSFSTLEIQRTEQGDSAMYLCASSRRTSGSYEQYFGPGTRLTVT.